The T cell receptor (beta chain) described here comes from a study of OX40 agonist ivuxolimab in advanced cancers. Points from the study as a whole: Averaged across samples, CD8+ T cells carried more expanded clones than CD4+ did.

This CDR3 contains 17 residues. CDR1 is SNHLY, CDR2 FYNNEI, per germline. V was clipped by 6 bases and J by 4 bases; unmatched bases: 13. Patients were ruled out by autoimmune disease history or systemic immunosuppression. Regarding this clone: The antigen is undetermined.

Assay: immunoSEQ multiplex PCR; the TCRdb copy retains only in-frame clones and omits some. Of roughly 80,000 clones detected, around nine tenths appear once; the ten largest clones hold 2.5%. This sequence joins TRBV2 and TRBJ2-2; 8 nucleotides line up with TRBD1. The TCR comes from an adult with an advanced solid tumor such as melanoma, head and neck, liver or kidney cancer. The material sequenced was CD4+ or CD8+ T cells sorted from blood, taken in a trial of the OX40 agonist ivuxolimab. DNA of the CDR3: TGTGCCAGCAGAAATAGACAGGGGCGGCCGAGCACCGGGGAGCTGTTTTTT. Residues: CASRNRQGRPSTGELFF.